These T cell receptor beta chains were read from a single sample in a study of T cells in Graves' hyperthyroidism and ophthalmopathy. Each CDR3 protein is one row after TCRdb ran MiXCR on the multiplex PCR reads. The table lists around 300,000 distinct CDR3 sequences, 10% to 15% of them singletons. The material sequenced was blood. All receptors derive from a woman aged 25 to 39 with Graves' hyperthyroidism that later progressed to Graves' ophthalmopathy. Both conserved end residues are part of each CDR3. D genes are given only for firm matches. Rows may omit the clone size; those that give it use once, few, many or a size class.

J gene,V gene,D gene,clone size,CDR3 DNA,CDR3 protein
TRBJ2-2,TRBV11-2,-,many,TGTGCCAGCAGCCGAATCGCGGAGCTGTTTTTT,CASSRIAELFF
TRBJ1-1,TRBV11-1,-,many,TGTGCCAGCAGCCCAGGAAGGACTAGCGGCACTGAAGCTTTCTTT,CASSPGRTSGTEAFF
TRBJ2-1,TRBV6-2/TRBV6-3,TRBD2,-,TGTGCCAGCAGACTGGGACTAGCTATAAGCTCCTACAATGAGCAGTTCTTC,CASRLGLAISSYNEQFF
TRBJ1-6,TRBV18,-,few,TGTGCCAGCTCCCTAGAGGGACAAAATTCACCCCTCCACTTT,CASSLEGQNSPLHF
TRBJ2-7,TRBV28,TRBD2,few,TGTGCCAGCAGCCGGACTAGGGGCTACGAGCAGTACTTC,CASSRTRGYEQYF
TRBJ2-2,TRBV6-2/TRBV6-3,TRBD1,many,TGTGCCAGCAGTTACTCCGGCAGGGGGCAGAACACCGGGGAGCTGTTTTTT,CASSYSGRGQNTGELFF
TRBJ1-3,TRBV7-8,-,many,TGTGCCAGCAGCTTAGGTGGGGGCTATGGAAACACCATATATTTT,CASSLGGGYGNTIYF
TRBJ1-1,TRBV28,TRBD1,many,TGTGCCAGCACCCTGACAGGGGGGAGAACTGAAGCTTTCTTT,CASTLTGGRTEAFF
TRBJ2-3,TRBV20-1,TRBD2,many,TGCAGTGCTGTCCCGGAGGGGCTAGCGGATGGCACAGATACGCAGTATTTT,CSAVPEGLADGTDTQYF
TRBJ2-7,TRBV2,TRBD2,many,TGTGCCAGCAGTGATCCGGGACTAGCGGAAATCTACGAGCAGTACTTC,CASSDPGLAEIYEQYF
TRBJ2-1,TRBV20-1,-,many,TGCAGTGCTAGGGTCGTGGGATACAATGAGCAGTTCTTC,CSARVVGYNEQFF
TRBJ2-3,TRBV10-3,-,many,TGTGCCATCACTAAGTCATACGGGCGTCAAGGCACAGATACGCAGTATTTT,CAITKSYGRQGTDTQYF
TRBJ1-1,TRBV20-1,-,many,TGCAGTGCTACATTACCGGACGGCGGGGATGAAGCTTTCTTT,CSATLPDGGDEAFF